This T cell receptor (beta chain) was documented in a study of blood T cell repertoires in COVID-19. Study summary: Samples of COVID-19 (acute and convalescent) were obtained from the United States, Italy and Spain. T cells, B-cell-depleted T cells, or PBMCs provided the cDNA or gDNA that served as material.

This table comes from immunoSEQ multiplex PCR, and its TCRdb copy is limited to in-frame clones, with some not included. The table includes around 120,000 clones, 80% to 90% detected once. The ends were cut back, 2 bases at V and 8 bases at J, with 8 bases in the middle. CDR1 is SGHRS and CDR2 is YFSETQ in the germline V gene. The CDR3 totals 12 residues. This sequence originates from an elderly man with active or convalescent COVID-19. The sequenced sample consisted of peripheral blood. The gene calls are TRBV5-1 and TRBJ2-1; tentative D call: TRBD1 (5 bases). DNA for the CDR3: TGCGCCAGCAGCTTCCAGGGTTATGAGCAGTTCTTC. Its protein product is CASSFQGYEQFF.